Following are 9 T cell receptor beta chains from one sample sequenced in a study of graft-versus-host responses after intestinal transplantation. The data were produced by immunoSEQ multiplex PCR, yet TCRdb's version contains in-frame clones alone and is incomplete. The sample has tens of thousands of clones; around 91% are singletons. These receptors' antigens are unknown. Sequencing was performed on unstimulated CD4+ T cells sorted from spleen or lymph node cells, taken before intestinal transplant. These receptors all stem from a human donor who received an intestinal transplant.

The CDR3 sequence is CASSLRQGPQETQYF. CDR3 nucleotide sequence: TGTGCCAGCTCACTGCGACAGGGACCCCAAGAGACCCAGTACTTC. V usage is TRBV18 and J usage is TRBJ2-5; 7 positions agree with TRBD1. Germline loops: CDR1 KGHSH, CDR2 LQKENI. The junction had 6 bases not matched to a gene; V was cut back by 4 bases and J by 1 base. The CDR3 contains 15 residues.

The CDR3: CASSKRALAGGDNEQFF. In DNA form, the CDR3 reads TGTGCCAGCAGCAAAAGGGCCTTAGCGGGGGGAGACAATGAGCAGTTCTTC. V is TRBV5-6 and J is TRBJ2-1, with TRBD2 identical over 10 bases. With V trimmed by 4 bases and J by 5 bases, 12 bases remained unmatched. The CDR3 extends over 17 amino acids. Germline CDR1 SGHDT, CDR2 YYEEEE.

This sequence joins TRBV30 and TRBJ1-1, with D maybe TRBD1 (6 bases). Per germline, CDR1 GTSNPN and CDR2 SVGIG (reference sequence). This CDR3 is 13 amino acids long. As DNA, the CDR3 is TGTGCTTTAAAAGGGACATCCAGGGGCGAAGCTTTCTTT. It codes for CALKGTSRGEAFF.

This clone occurred once. The CDR3 is CAWSKPGQGRFEKLFF. The CDR3 DNA sequence: TGTGCCTGGAGTAAGCCGGGACAGGGGCGGTTTGAAAAACTGTTTTTT. The V gene is TRBV30, the J gene TRBJ1-4; TRBD1 aligns across 10 bases. The CDR3 sequence is 16 residues long. The J segment lost 7 bases and the V segment lost 2 bases, leaving 10 bases of the junction unmatched. Germline V gene sequence: CDR1 GTSNPN, CDR2 SVGIG (reference sequence). The full variable domain, rest sourced from reference TRBV30 and TRBJ1-4, is SQTIHQWPATLVQPVGSPLSLECTVEGTSNPNLYWYRQAAGRGLQLLFYSVGIGQISSEVPQNLSASRPQDRQFILSSKKLLLSDSGFYLCAWSKPGQGRFEKLFFGSGTQLSVL.

This clone was observed a few times. The chain couples TRBV6-5 to TRBJ1-3, with unresolved D. Germline loops: CDR1 MNHEY, CDR2 SVGAGI. Trimming pared 7 bases from V and 2 bases from J, leaving 9 bases between. CDR3 length: 13 amino acids. CDR3: CASTDSPGNTIYF. CDR3 coding DNA: TGTGCCAGCACCGACTCTCCTGGAAACACCATATATTTT.

The chain links TRBV5-1 to TRBJ1-5; D may be TRBD1 (5 bases). This CDR3 is 14 amino acids long. The ends were cut back, 4 bases at V and 4 bases at J, with 12 bases in the middle. From germline, CDR1 is SGHRS and CDR2 YFSETQ. CDR3 loop: CASSPGTLNQPQHF. The CDR3 nucleotides read TGCGCCAGCAGCCCCGGGACTCTAAATCAGCCCCAGCATTTT.

This chain uses TRBV19 with TRBJ1-5, with 9 nucleotides matching TRBD1. V gave up 2 bases and J gave up 4 bases; unmatched junction bases: 3. The CDR3 extends over 15 amino acids. Germline V CDR1 and CDR2: LNHDA, SQIVND (reference sequence). DNA for the CDR3: TGTGCCAGTAGTATACGACAGGGGGTAAATCAGCCCCAGCATTTT. Translated, it gives CASSIRQGVNQPQHF.

CDR3: CASSPGGLAGFSSYEQYF. The CDR3 DNA is TGTGCCAGCAGCCCAGGTGGACTAGCGGGGTTTAGCTCCTACGAGCAGTACTTC. The chain couples TRBV7-9 to TRBJ2-7, with 12 positions matching TRBD2. The CDR3 covers 18 residues. Unmatched junction bases numbered 11, after V lost 5 bases and J lost 0 bases. The germline gives CDR1 SEHNR, CDR2 FQNEAQ (reference sequence).

The rearrangement links TRBV10-2 to TRBJ1-1; tentative D call: TRBD1 (6 bases). Germline V CDR1 and CDR2: WSHSY, SAAADI. The CDR3 loop spans 13 amino acids. V lost 10 bases and J lost 5, with 17 bases in between. This chain's CDR3 is CATTPGGRTEAFF. The CDR3 DNA reads TGCGCCACCACCCCCGGGGGGCGGACTGAAGCTTTCTTT.